The rows below give T cell receptor beta chains drawn from one sample of a study of cytotoxic CD8 clonotypes in ibrutinib-treated CLL. Libraries were prepared by immunoSEQ multiplex PCR; TCRdb keeps only in-frame clonotypes and omits some of them. The sample holds over 120,000 clones, around 81% seen once. The sample here was PBMCs, taken after 36 months of ibrutinib treatment. The receptors stem from a human donor with chronic lymphocytic leukemia. Both conserved end residues are part of each CDR3. Fields, in order: J gene, V gene, D gene, clone size, CDR3 DNA, CDR3 protein. D genes are given only for firm matches. Only some rows state a clone size, as once, few, many or a class for expanded clones.

TRBJ2-5,TRBV29-1,.,.,TGCAGCCCGACGGCCTTAGAGACCCAGTACTTC,CSPTALETQYF
TRBJ1-4,TRBV30,.,.,TGTGCCTGGAGTGGAGGGGGGAAGGAAAAACTGTTTTTT,CAWSGGGKEKLFF
TRBJ2-1,TRBV11-2,TRBD2,.,TGTGCCAGCAGCTTAGTTCTAGCGGGTGGTGAGCAGTTCTTC,CASSLVLAGGEQFF
TRBJ1-5,TRBV7-9,TRBD1,.,TGTGCCAGCAGCCCGACAGGGTCGGACTATAGCAATCAGCCCCAGCATTTT,CASSPTGSDYSNQPQHF
TRBJ1-2,TRBV5-4,.,.,TGTGCCAGCAGCTTCCCAACCGCGCACTATGGCTACACCTTC,CASSFPTAHYGYTF
TRBJ1-2,TRBV18,TRBD1,.,TGTGCCAGCTCACCACAGGACAGGGGCGGTGGCTACACCTTC,CASSPQDRGGGYTF
TRBJ2-1,TRBV15,.,.,TGTGCCACCAGCAGCGCCAATGAGCAGTTCTTC,CATSSANEQFF
TRBJ2-2,TRBV5-4,TRBD1,.,TGTGCCAGCAGCCCGAAAAGGGCGGACAGGGGGCAAAGCGGGGAGCTGTTTTTT,CASSPKRADRGQSGELFF
TRBJ1-2,TRBV18,.,.,TGTGCCAGCTCACCTCAGGGACGTAACCCCTCAGGCTATGGCTACACCTTC,CASSPQGRNPSGYGYTF
TRBJ2-3,TRBV2,.,.,TGTGCCAGCAAACGACAGCTCACAGATACGCAGTATTTT,CASKRQLTDTQYF
TRBJ1-2,TRBV6-5,.,few,TGTGCCAGCACCACCTGGCAGGCCGACTTCTATGGCTACACCTTC,CASTTWQADFYGYTF
TRBJ2-3,TRBV5-5,.,.,TGTGCCAGCAGCTTCTTAGCACTGGCGGAGCTCACAGATACGCAGTATTTT,CASSFLALAELTDTQYF
TRBJ2-4,TRBV30,.,once,TGTGCCTGGACTCGGGGAAACATTCAGTACTTC,CAWTRGNIQYF
TRBJ1-2,TRBV6-1,.,.,TGTGCCAGCAGTGTTGTAAGTTTGGACGGCTATGGCTACACCTTC,CASSVVSLDGYGYTF
TRBJ2-3,TRBV10-2,TRBD1,.,TGCGCCAGCAGTCCGGGACAGGGTATCGGAGATACGCAGTATTTT,CASSPGQGIGDTQYF
TRBJ2-1,TRBV7-9,.,.,TGTGCCAGCAGCTCACAGGGCCGGGGCGTCTCCTCCTACAATGAGCAGTTCTTC,CASSSQGRGVSSYNEQFF
TRBJ2-1,TRBV7-9,TRBD2,.,TGTGCCAGCAGCTTAGTTCCCAGCGGGAGGGTTTCCTACAATGAGCAGTTCTTC,CASSLVPSGRVSYNEQFF
TRBJ1-4,TRBV7-9,.,.,TGTGCCAGCAGCTTAGGCCGGGGACTGGAGGGAAAACTGTTTTTT,CASSLGRGLEGKLFF
TRBJ2-7,TRBV5-4,TRBD1,.,TGTGCCAGCAGCTCGCCGACAGGGGACGACGAGCAGTACTTC,CASSSPTGDDEQYF
TRBJ1-1,TRBV7-6,.,.,TGTGCCAGCAGCCCCGGACAGATGAACACTGAAGCTTTCTTT,CASSPGQMNTEAFF
TRBJ2-7,TRBV5-6,TRBD1,.,TGTGCCAGCAGCTCCTATGACAGGGTCTACGAGCAGTACTTC,CASSSYDRVYEQYF
TRBJ2-7,TRBV28,.,.,TGTGCCAGCAGGTTGGGGGGGCGACCCTACGAGCAGTACTTC,CASRLGGRPYEQYF
TRBJ1-1,TRBV4-1,.,.,TGCGCCAGCAGCCAAGTTCCGGGATTTGAAGCTTTCTTT,CASSQVPGFEAFF
TRBJ2-5,TRBV27,.,.,TGTGCCAGCAGTGCGTTCAGGGGCCTCGGACAGACCCAGTACTTC,CASSAFRGLGQTQYF
TRBJ1-4,TRBV5-4,.,.,TGTGCCAGCAGCCCTACGACAGGAGTTAATGAAAAACTGTTTTTT,CASSPTTGVNEKLFF
TRBJ2-7,TRBV12-5,.,.,TGTGCTAGTGGTCCGGGACCCTACGAGCAGTACTTC,CASGPGPYEQYF
TRBJ2-2,TRBV4-1,.,.,TGCGCCAGCAGCCAAGGGCCAGCGAACACCGGGGAGCTGTTTTTT,CASSQGPANTGELFF
TRBJ2-1,TRBV4-1,TRBD2,.,TGCGCCAGCAGCCATGCTTTTCTAGCGGGAAGGTACAATGAGCAGTTCTTC,CASSHAFLAGRYNEQFF
TRBJ2-1,TRBV2,.,.,TGTGCCAGCAGTGAAACAGGAACGGGAGAGGAGTTCTTC,CASSETGTGEEFF
TRBJ2-7,TRBV7-3,TRBD2,few,TGTGCCAGCAGGATGGGACTTAGCGGGGGAGAGCAGTACTTC,CASRMGLSGGEQYF
TRBJ2-1,TRBV6-6,.,.,TGTGCCAGCAGTCGAGGGGGGGCCTGGTTCTTC,CASSRGGAWFF
TRBJ1-4,TRBV6-6,.,once,TGTGCCAGCAGTTTTGGGGGTAACGATGAAAAACTGTTTTTT,CASSFGGNDEKLFF
TRBJ2-3,TRBV29-1,.,once,TGCAGCGTTGAAGATCCACGGCGAGCTAGCACAGATACGCAGTATTTT,CSVEDPRRASTDTQYF
TRBJ2-1,TRBV5-1,TRBD2,.,TGCGCCAGCAGCCCGGAGGCTAGCGGGATCTTCACGGGCGATGAGCAGTTCTTC,CASSPEASGIFTGDEQFF
TRBJ1-1,TRBV27,.,few,TGTGCCAGCAGTCCATCGCAGGGATCCACTGAAGCTTTCTTT,CASSPSQGSTEAFF
TRBJ2-7,TRBV12-5,.,.,TGTGCTAGTGGTTTGGTACTAGGTCAGGGGCCTGCGAACGAGCAGTACTTC,CASGLVLGQGPANEQYF
TRBJ1-3,TRBV9,TRBD1,.,TGTGCCAGCAGCATCCAGGGGGGGGCGGCTGGAAACACCATATATTTT,CASSIQGGAAGNTIYF
TRBJ1-2,TRBV19,.,.,TGTGCCAGTACGGGGGGCAGGGACGTCTATGGCTACACCTTC,CASTGGRDVYGYTF
TRBJ1-6,TRBV4-2,.,.,TGTGCCAGCAGCCAAGAGGGACTGGGGCTTTCACCCCTCCACTTT,CASSQEGLGLSPLHF
TRBJ1-2,TRBV29-1,.,few,TGCAGCGTGGTGGCAGCTAACTATGGCTACACCTTC,CSVVAANYGYTF
TRBJ1-2,TRBV2,TRBD1,.,TGTGCCAGCAGTGAAGCGGGGGACAGGGACGGGTATTATGGCTACACCTTC,CASSEAGDRDGYYGYTF
TRBJ2-1,TRBV28,TRBD1,.,TGCGGGGCTGTTGGGACAGTCTACAATGAGCAGTTCTTC,CGAVGTVYNEQFF
TRBJ2-7,TRBV28,.,.,TGTGCCAGCAGTGCCCCAACAGGATCTCCGTCCCATTGGGGCTCCTACGAGCAGTACTTC,CASSAPTGSPSHWGSYEQYF
TRBJ1-1,TRBV2,.,once,TGTGCCAGCAATACAGGCTTTGTGAACACTGAAGCTTTCTTT,CASNTGFVNTEAFF
TRBJ2-2,TRBV4-1,.,.,TGCGCCAGCAGCCAGCCCGTTCGTAACACCGGGGAGCTGTTTTTT,CASSQPVRNTGELFF
TRBJ2-7,TRBV29-1,.,.,TGCAGCGTTGAAGAGGACCCGAGCTCCTACGAGCAGTACTTC,CSVEEDPSSYEQYF
TRBJ2-5,TRBV28,.,.,TGTGCCACCGCCGACAGTCAAGAGACCCAGTACTTC,CATADSQETQYF
TRBJ2-7,TRBV18,TRBD1,.,TGTGCCAGCTCACCACCGACACAGGGGAGCTACGAGCAGTACTTC,CASSPPTQGSYEQYF
TRBJ1-2,TRBV5-4,.,.,TGTGCCAGCAGCTTGCACAAACAGGGAGGCTACACCTTC,CASSLHKQGGYTF
TRBJ2-3,TRBV5-6,.,.,TGTGCCAGCAGCTTGTCAGGGGTCACAGATACGCAGTATTTT,CASSLSGVTDTQYF